This TCR beta chain derives from a study of cytotoxic CD8 clonotypes in ibrutinib-treated CLL (dated by TCRdb to the early 2020s). The study in broad terms: The cohort included roughly 15 treatment-naive and roughly ten relapsed/refractory patients; 17 were IGHV unmutated. Responses were partial in roughly 25 patients and complete in 2; after median roughly 69 months follow-up, some 15 stayed in remission and 12 progressed. Samples at response were collected after a median of roughly twelve months of treatment, with a range of about 6 to 36 months. On average, each sample had roughly 260,000 productive templates and more than 75,000 productive rearrangements. Of the 90 or so participants in the trial, about 26 had longitudinal samples available. Cryopreserved peripheral blood mononuclear cells were collected before treatment, at response, and at either disease progression or sustained remission.

For TCR beta library preparation, approximately 2 micrograms of genomic DNA was extracted from cryopreserved PBMCs. High-throughput TCR beta sequencing was performed on longitudinal blood samples from CLL patients receiving ibrutinib monotherapy. The patients were enrolled in a single-center, open-label phase 2 trial of ibrutinib monotherapy. A MiSeq instrument was used for deep resolution sequencing, which targeted depths ranging from 1 in 1 million up to 1 in 200,000 T cells, with coverage averaging 10x for each clonotype. The immunoSEQ hsTCRB Kit was used to generate TCR beta libraries. Per the original workflow: Data were analyzed with ImmunoSEQ Data Assistant and ImmunoSEQ Analyzer, with V, D and J genes assigned per IMGT definitions. Clonality was computed as one minus normalized Shannon entropy of productive rearrangement frequencies, ranging from 0 to 1. Only overrepresented clonotypes making up at least 0.05% of each patient's repertoire were included in the public clonotype analysis. Repertoires from 10 to 15 age-matched healthy donors in immuneACCESS were used as clonality controls. This immuneACCESS table, as held by TCRdb, lists in-frame sequences with V and J called but not all clones. Of the missing ones, under half trace to an unresolved V gene in checked studies; the others have no known cause. Clone size and V and J calls were adopted from that table, with D and trimming inferred from the DNA. In this sample the table shows around 300,000 clones, about 80% of which occur a single time. Of the sample, over 5% is held by the ten largest clones.

As to this clone: The clone's antigen remains unknown. No base qualities exist here, and no much larger clone lies one base off it.

What the authors observed across the whole study: Clonality increased at ibrutinib response, stayed stable in sustained remission, and fell back toward baseline at progression. Public clonotypes were rare and either contracted or stayed stable during treatment, and the rise in clonality at ibrutinib response reflected the expansion of private clonotypes. Sampling times were not matched between sustained-remission and progressing patients, and lymph node repertoires were not studied. Baseline clonality was found to be higher than that of age-matched healthy donors and was strongly correlated with circulating CD8+ T-cell counts.

The sequencing used PBMCs, collected before ibrutinib treatment. The TCR originated in a human donor with chronic lymphocytic leukemia.

The encoded CDR3 is CASSASPSTEAFF. The nucleotide sequence reads as follows: TGTGCCAGCAGCGCATCGCCGAGCACTGAAGCTTTCTTT. This receptor chain uses TRBV9 and TRBJ1-1; no confident D gene assignment can be made. The CDR3 sequence holds 13 residues, the cysteine and phenylalanine included. Of the read, only the CDR3 DNA is kept; its 39 bases are in frame from base 1. CDR1 and CDR2 are drawn from the germline V gene: SGDLS, YYNGEE. V and J lose 3 bases and 4 bases, and a span of 10 bases separates them.